This T cell receptor beta chain was captured in a study of T cell repertoires in cytomegalovirus infection. Study-level information: CMV infection and matching HLA type were both indicated by public TCR beta signatures. Findings of the study overall: HLA-C-restricted CMV-specific TCR beta clonotypes prevailed in the ex vivo response. Frequencies of public TCR beta families were cumulated, and this identified carriers of CMV plus the relevant HLA.

This clonotype was counted between two and nine times. Its target is unknown. The V gene lost 3 bases and the J gene lost 2 bases, with 17 bases spanning the gap. Looked up from germline, CDR1 is DFQATT and CDR2 is SNEGSKA (reference sequence). This CDR3 has 15 amino acids. One entry per CDR3 protein, called by TCRdb with MiXCR from the reads. This sample has about 450,000 distinct CDR3 sequences, with approximately 33% found just once. The chain uses TRBV20-1 and TRBJ2-7, with D perhaps given as TRBD1 or TRBD2 (7 bases each). This clonotype was sampled from a human donor in good health (CMV status not recorded). Some clones in this sample may be carry-over from other donors' samples. Sequenced input: PBMCs. This CDR3 reads CSARADREGTYEQYF. The CDR3 DNA reads as TGCAGTGCTAGGGCCGACAGGGAGGGTACCTACGAGCAGTACTTC.